This TCR beta chain is from a study of T cells after yellow fever vaccination. Study observations and caveats: The study re-detected most primary-vaccination clones after the booster (approximately 96% CD4, roughly 90% CD8).

TCRdb reprocessed the 5' RACE reads via MiXCR and lists one record per CDR3 protein. The table has approximately 12,000 distinct CDR3 sequences, more than 4.5% seen once. V lost 5 bases, J lost 5 bases, and 2 bases stayed unmatched. The CDR3 contains 14 residues. This clonotype was recorded many times. The genes are TRBV12-3 or TRBV12-4 and TRBJ2-2; the match to TRBD2 covers 10 bases. This TCR was sampled from a man aged 25-45 years who received the YFV17D yellow fever vaccine. This sample comprised PBMCs, either bulk or a sorted T-cell subset (CD4+, CD8+, memory, or dextramer-sorted; not recorded which), obtained 45 days after the yellow fever booster vaccination. CDR3 DNA: TGTGCCAGCAGTGAGGGACTAGCGACCGGGGAGCTGTTTTTT. It specifies CASSEGLATGELFF.